The 14 T cell receptor beta chains in this list originate from one sample, sequenced in a study of T-cell reconstitution after alpha-beta-depleted transplantation in children. Study-wide points: A year had passed since transplant, and T-cell counts and diversity by then came mostly from newly produced T cells.

Unique molecular identifiers were built into the TCRbeta library. TCRdb redid the calling of the PCR reads with MiXCR, one entry per CDR3 protein. This sample has about 300,000 distinct CDR3 sequences, with 6% to 10% found just once. No antigen has been assigned to these receptors. The sequences come from peripheral blood, collected 360 days after TCRalphabeta/CD19-depleted stem cell transplant. The receptors stem from a female patient between 2 and 10 years old who had a stem cell transplant for Fanconi anemia, so the T cells may come from the graft donor.

This clonotype has at least ten counts. The gene calls are TRBV4-2 and TRBJ2-3; D is uncertain. Germline CDR1 and CDR2: LGHNA and YNFKEQ. Deletions cut 1 base from V and 8 bases from J, with 4 bases between. The CDR3 is made up of 11 amino acids. The CDR3 region is CASSQGRTQYF. CDR3 coding DNA: TGTGCCAGCAGCCAAGGGCGTACGCAGTATTTT.

The J gene is TRBJ1-1, the V gene TRBV7-9; 7 nucleotides line up with TRBD1. This CDR3 has 14 residues. V shed 5 bases and J 0 bases; nucleotides not matched to a gene: 3. CDR1 is SEHNR, CDR2 FQNEAQ, per germline (reference sequence). The DNA for the CDR3 is TGTGCCAGCAGCAAGGGACAGCTGAACACTGAAGCTTTCTTT. Protein product: CASSKGQLNTEAFF.

Ten or more counts support this clonotype. The gene calls are TRBV3-1 and TRBJ1-1; possible D gene TRBD1, 6 bases. The germline gives CDR1 LGHDT, CDR2 YNNKEL (reference sequence). V shed 0 bases and J shed 4 bases, with 12 bases lying between them. The CDR3 has 15 amino acids. The CDR3 sequence is CASSQDTGLGTEAFF. CDR3 bases: TGTGCCAGCAGCCAAGATACAGGGCTGGGCACTGAAGCTTTCTTT.

The J gene is TRBJ2-1, the V gene TRBV20-1, with D maybe TRBD1 (5 bases). Germline CDR1 reads DFQATT; CDR2 reads SNEGSKA (reference sequence). V was clipped by 5 bases and J by 4 bases, with 24 bases between them. The CDR3 loop spans 17 amino acids. The CDR3 bases are TGCAGTGCTTCTGGGGCGACCAGTGTACTTGCGTACAATGAGCAGTTCTTC. Translating gives CSASGATSVLAYNEQFF.

In this sample, this clonotype turned up many times. The chain carries TRBV2 and TRBJ2-1, with 10 positions matching TRBD2. Per the germline V gene, CDR1 is SNHLY and CDR2 is FYNNEI. The V gene end was trimmed by 4 bases and the J gene end by 6 bases; junction bases not matched to a gene: 6. This CDR3 spans 15 amino acids. Written as DNA, the CDR3 is TGTGCCAGCAGTGTCCCCAGCGGGAGGGGCAATGAGCAGTTCTTC. Protein sequence: CASSVPSGRGNEQFF.

The rearrangement uses TRBV20-1 and TRBJ1-6; D possibly corresponds to TRBD1 (6 bases). Trimming removed 0 bases from V and 6 bases from J, with 6 bases in between. The V gene's germline CDR1 is DFQATT and CDR2 SNEGSKA (reference sequence). This CDR3 has 13 amino acids. CDR3 protein: CSAREQGNSPLHF. The CDR3 DNA sequence: TGCAGTGCTAGAGAACAGGGTAATTCACCCCTCCACTTT.

This clonotype was counted at least ten times. V and J are TRBV7-3 and TRBJ1-1, with D perhaps TRBD1 (6 bases). This CDR3 region has 14 residues. The V end was cut by 0 bases, the J end by 4 bases, with 9 bases between. Germline lookup yields CDR1 SGHTA and CDR2 FQGTGA. CDR3 bases: TGTGCCAGCAGCTTAACGCGGACAGCCACTGAAGCTTTCTTT. It specifies CASSLTRTATEAFF.

This clonotype was recorded many times. For the CDR3, the DNA is TGCAGTGCTGCATCGGGGGGCGGAAACACTGAAGCTTTCTTT. Protein: CSAASGGGNTEAFF. The V gene is TRBV20-1, the J gene TRBJ1-1, with D tentatively TRBD1 (6 bases). Trimming removed 5 bases at V and 2 bases at J, with 15 bases between. Germline V gene sequence: CDR1 DFQATT, CDR2 SNEGSKA (reference sequence). The CDR3 contains 14 residues.

This clonotype was seen ten or more times. The chain carries TRBV7-8 and TRBJ2-2; D perhaps matches TRBD1 (6 bases). V was cut by 5 bases and J by 6 bases, with 13 bases left in between. The CDR3 totals 14 residues. CDR1 is SGHVS and CDR2 is FQNEAQ in the germline V gene. DNA for the CDR3: TGTGCCAGCAGCCCAGCCGGGACACCCGGGGAGCTGTTTTTT. This gives the protein CASSPAGTPGELFF.

Ten or more counts support this clonotype. V is TRBV28 and J is TRBJ2-7; 7 positions agree with TRBD1. With V trimmed by 4 bases and J by 1 base, 10 bases remained unmatched. From germline, CDR1 is MDHEN and CDR2 SYDVKM. This CDR3 has 16 residues. The CDR3: CASSSQTGLLSYEQYF. The CDR3 DNA is TGTGCCAGCAGTTCACAGACAGGGCTCTTATCCTACGAGCAGTACTTC.

This clonotype was counted between two and nine times. The chain is built from TRBV5-5 and TRBJ2-7; 7 nucleotides line up with TRBD1. V gave up 1 base and J gave up 3 bases; unmatched junction bases: 16. CDR1 is SGHKS and CDR2 is YYEKEE in the germline V gene (reference sequence). The CDR3 is 18 residues long. CDR3 nucleotides: TGTGCCAGCAGCTTGTGGGGGACAGTATCTAGCTCACTCTACGAGCAGTACTTC. This codes for CASSLWGTVSSSLYEQYF.

This clonotype was detected ten times or more. This chain joins TRBV20-1 and TRBJ1-1; the D gene is possibly TRBD1 (5 bases). This CDR3 contains 15 residues. V shed 0 bases and J shed 0 bases, with 11 bases lying between them. Looked up from germline, CDR1 is DFQATT and CDR2 is SNEGSKA (reference sequence). CDR3 sequence (DNA): TGCAGTGCTAGAGATCGAGGGACTATGAACACTGAAGCTTTCTTT. The encoded protein is CSARDRGTMNTEAFF.

The chain is built from TRBV15 and TRBJ1-2; D might be TRBD1 (5 bases). Germline V lookup: CDR1 LNHNV, CDR2 YYDKDF (reference sequence). V was clipped by 1 base and J by 4 bases, with 10 bases between them. The CDR3 spans 14 residues. This CDR3 reads CATSRGTGTYGYTF. The CDR3 DNA sequence: TGTGCCACCAGCAGAGGGACCGGGACCTATGGCTACACCTTC.

Ten or more counts support this clonotype. The chain links TRBV5-5 to TRBJ1-1; D is unclear. Germline V CDR1 and CDR2: SGHKS, YYEKEE (reference sequence). Trimming removed 1 base at V and 0 bases at J, with 10 bases between. The CDR3 sequence is 15 residues long. The CDR3 reads CASSLSAELNTEAFF. CDR3 DNA sequence: TGTGCCAGCAGCTTGTCTGCAGAACTGAACACTGAAGCTTTCTTT.